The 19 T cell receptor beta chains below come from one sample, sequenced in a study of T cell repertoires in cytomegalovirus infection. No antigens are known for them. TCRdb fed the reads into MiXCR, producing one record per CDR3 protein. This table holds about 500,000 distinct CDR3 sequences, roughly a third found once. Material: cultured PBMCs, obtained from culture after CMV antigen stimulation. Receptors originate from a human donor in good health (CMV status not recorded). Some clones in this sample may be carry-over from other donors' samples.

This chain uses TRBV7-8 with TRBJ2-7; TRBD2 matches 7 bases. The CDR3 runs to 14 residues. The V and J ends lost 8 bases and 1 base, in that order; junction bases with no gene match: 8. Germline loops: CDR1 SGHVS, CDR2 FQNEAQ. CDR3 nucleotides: TGTGCCAGCCACCCTAGCGGACTATCCTACGAGCAGTACTTC. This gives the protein CASHPSGLSYEQYF.

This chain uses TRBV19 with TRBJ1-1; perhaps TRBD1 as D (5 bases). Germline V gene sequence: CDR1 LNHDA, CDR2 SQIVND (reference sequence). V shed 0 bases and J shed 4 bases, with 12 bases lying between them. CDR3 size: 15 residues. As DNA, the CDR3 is TGTGCCAGTAGTATAGATCCAGGGAAGGGCACTGAAGCTTTCTTT. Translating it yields CASSIDPGKGTEAFF. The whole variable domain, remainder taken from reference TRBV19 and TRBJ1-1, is DGGITQSPKYLFRKEGQNVTLSCEQNLNHDAMYWYRQDPGQGLRLIYYSQIVNDFQKGDIAEGYSVSREKKESFPLTVTSAQKNPTAFYLCASSIDPGKGTEAFFGQGTRLTVV.

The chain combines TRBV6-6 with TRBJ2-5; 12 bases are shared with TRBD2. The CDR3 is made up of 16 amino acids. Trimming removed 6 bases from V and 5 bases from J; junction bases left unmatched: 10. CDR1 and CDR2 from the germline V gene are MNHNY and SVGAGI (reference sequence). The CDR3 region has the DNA TGTGCCAGCAGACTAGCGGGAGGCCAATTTGGGGAGACCCAGTACTTC. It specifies CASRLAGGQFGETQYF.

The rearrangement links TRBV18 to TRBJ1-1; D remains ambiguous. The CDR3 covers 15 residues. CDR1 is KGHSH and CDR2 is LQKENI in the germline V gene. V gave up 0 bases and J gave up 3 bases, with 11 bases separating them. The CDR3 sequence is CASSPPGLEDTEAFF. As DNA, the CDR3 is TGTGCCAGCTCACCACCGGGCTTGGAAGACACTGAAGCTTTCTTT.

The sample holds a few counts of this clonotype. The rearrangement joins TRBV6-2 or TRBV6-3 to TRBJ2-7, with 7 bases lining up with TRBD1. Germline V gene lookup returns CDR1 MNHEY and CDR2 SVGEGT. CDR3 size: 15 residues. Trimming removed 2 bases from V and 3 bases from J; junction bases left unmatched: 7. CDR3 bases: TGTGCCAGCAGTTACCCCCGACAGGGCGTCTACGAGCAGTACGTC. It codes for CASSYPRQGVYEQYV.

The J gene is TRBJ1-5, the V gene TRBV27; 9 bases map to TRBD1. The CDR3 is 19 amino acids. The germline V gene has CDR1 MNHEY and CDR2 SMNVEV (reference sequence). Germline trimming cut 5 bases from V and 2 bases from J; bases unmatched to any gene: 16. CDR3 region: CASSRSITPGTGRNQPQHF. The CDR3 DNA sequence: TGTGCCAGCAGTCGCTCAATTACCCCCGGGACAGGGCGCAATCAGCCCCAGCATTTT.

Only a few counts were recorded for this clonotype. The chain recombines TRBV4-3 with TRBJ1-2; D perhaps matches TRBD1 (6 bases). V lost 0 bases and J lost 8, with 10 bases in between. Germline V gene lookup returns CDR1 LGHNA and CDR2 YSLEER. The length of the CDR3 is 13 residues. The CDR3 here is CASSQEGAEGYTF. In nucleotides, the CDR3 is TGCGCCAGCAGCCAAGAGGGGGCTGAAGGCTACACCTTC.

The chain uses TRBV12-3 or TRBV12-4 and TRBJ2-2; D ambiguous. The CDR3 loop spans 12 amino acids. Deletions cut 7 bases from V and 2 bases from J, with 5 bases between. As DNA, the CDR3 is TGTGCCAGCAAACTAAACACCGGGGAGCTGTTTTTT. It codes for CASKLNTGELFF.

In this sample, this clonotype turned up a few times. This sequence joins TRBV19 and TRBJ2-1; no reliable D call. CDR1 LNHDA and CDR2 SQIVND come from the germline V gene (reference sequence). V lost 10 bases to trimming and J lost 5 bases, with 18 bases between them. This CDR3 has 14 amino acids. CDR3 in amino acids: CATRRSVANNEQFF. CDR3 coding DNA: TGTGCCACCCGAAGATCCGTGGCCAACAATGAGCAGTTCTTC. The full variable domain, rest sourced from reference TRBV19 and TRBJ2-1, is DGGITQSPKYLFRKEGQNVTLSCEQNLNHDAMYWYRQDPGQGLRLIYYSQIVNDFQKGDIAEGYSVSREKKESFPLTVTSAQKNPTAFYLCATRRSVANNEQFFGPGTRLTVL.

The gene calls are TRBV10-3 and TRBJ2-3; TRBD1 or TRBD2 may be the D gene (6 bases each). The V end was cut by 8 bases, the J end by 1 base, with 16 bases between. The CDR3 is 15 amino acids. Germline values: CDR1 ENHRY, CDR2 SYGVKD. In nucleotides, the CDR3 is TGTGCCATCGCCTCGGGGGCAGGACGCACAGATACGCAGTATTTT. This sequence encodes CAIASGAGRTDTQYF.

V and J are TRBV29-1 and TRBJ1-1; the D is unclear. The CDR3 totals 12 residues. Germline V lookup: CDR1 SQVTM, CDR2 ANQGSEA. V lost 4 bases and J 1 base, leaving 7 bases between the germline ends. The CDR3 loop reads CSVVWGNTEAFF. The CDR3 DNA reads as TGCAGCGTTGTGTGGGGGAACACTGAAGCTTTCTTT.

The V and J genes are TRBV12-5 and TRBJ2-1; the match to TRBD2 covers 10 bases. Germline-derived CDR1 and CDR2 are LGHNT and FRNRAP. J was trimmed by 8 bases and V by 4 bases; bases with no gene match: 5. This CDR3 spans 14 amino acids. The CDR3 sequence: CASGSLAGMDEQFF. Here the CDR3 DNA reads TGTGCTAGTGGTTCACTAGCGGGAATGGATGAGCAGTTCTTC.

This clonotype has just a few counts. The CDR3 DNA reads as TGCGCCAGCAGCTTGGCCACAGGGCCTGGAAACACCATATATTTT. It translates to CASSLATGPGNTIYF. This chain uses TRBV5-1 with TRBJ1-3; D may be TRBD1 (6 bases). Germline V lookup: CDR1 SGHRS, CDR2 YFSETQ. CDR3 size: 15 residues. Between the trimmed V and J ends, which lost 0 bases and 2 bases, there was a span of 9 bases.

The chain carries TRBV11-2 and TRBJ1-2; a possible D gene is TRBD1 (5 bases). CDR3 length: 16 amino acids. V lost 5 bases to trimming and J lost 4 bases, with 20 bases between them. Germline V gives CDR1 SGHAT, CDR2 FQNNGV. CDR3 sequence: CASSLLERKGAYGYTF. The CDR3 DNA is TGTGCCAGCAGCCTCTTAGAGAGAAAAGGGGCCTATGGCTACACCTTC.

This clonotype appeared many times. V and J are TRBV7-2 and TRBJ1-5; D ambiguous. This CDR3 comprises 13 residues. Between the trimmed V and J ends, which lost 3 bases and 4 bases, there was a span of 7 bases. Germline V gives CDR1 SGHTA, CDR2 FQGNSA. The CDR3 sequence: CASSFSENQPQHF. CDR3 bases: TGTGCCAGCAGCTTCTCAGAGAATCAGCCCCAGCATTTT.

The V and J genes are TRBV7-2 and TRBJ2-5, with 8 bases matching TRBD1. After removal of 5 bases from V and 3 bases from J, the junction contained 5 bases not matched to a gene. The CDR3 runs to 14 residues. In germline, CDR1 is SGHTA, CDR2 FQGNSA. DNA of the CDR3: TGTGCCAGCAGCAAGACAGGGGAGAAAGAGACCCAGTACTTC. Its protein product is CASSKTGEKETQYF.

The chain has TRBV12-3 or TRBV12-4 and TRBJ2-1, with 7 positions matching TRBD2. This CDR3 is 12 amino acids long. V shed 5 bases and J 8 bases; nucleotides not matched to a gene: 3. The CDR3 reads CASSPSGDEQFF. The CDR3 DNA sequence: TGTGCCAGCAGTCCTAGCGGCGATGAGCAGTTCTTC.

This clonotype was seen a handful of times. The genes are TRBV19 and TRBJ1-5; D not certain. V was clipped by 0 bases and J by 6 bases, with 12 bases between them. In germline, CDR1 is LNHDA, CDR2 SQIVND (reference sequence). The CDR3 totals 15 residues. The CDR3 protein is CASSIDGGIGQPQHF. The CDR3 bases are TGTGCCAGTAGTATAGACGGCGGGATCGGTCAGCCCCAGCATTTT.

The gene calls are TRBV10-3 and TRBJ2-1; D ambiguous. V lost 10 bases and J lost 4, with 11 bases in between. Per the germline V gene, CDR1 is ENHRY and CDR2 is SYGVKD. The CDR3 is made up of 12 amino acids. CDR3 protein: CATLGPYNEQFF. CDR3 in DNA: TGTGCCACCTTGGGCCCTTACAATGAGCAGTTCTTC.